The next 24 T cell receptor beta chains were all read from a single sample in a study of long-term antiretroviral therapy in people with HIV. Version v3.0 of the immunoSEQ assay ran at survey level. Data came from immunoSEQ multiplex PCR; TCRdb stores just in-frame clones and leaves some out. The data show tens of thousands of clones, with roughly 94% seen just once and 3% to 4% held by the top ten. Material: unsorted PBMCs, obtained 5.3 years after starting antiretroviral therapy. These receptors all come from a man aged 50 to 60 with HIV.

V and J are TRBV7-2 and TRBJ2-3, with D unclear. The V and J ends lost 0 bases and 6 bases respectively, with 7 bases between them. The CDR3 runs to 13 residues. Germline CDR1 SGHTA, CDR2 FQGNSA. CDR3 DNA: TGTGCCAGCAGCTTAGCGCTAACGGATACGCAGTATTTT. Amino acids: CASSLALTDTQYF.

V and J are TRBV29-1 and TRBJ1-2; D perhaps matches TRBD1 (6 bases). The V gene's germline CDR1 is SQVTM and CDR2 ANQGSEA. This CDR3 has 10 amino acids. V was clipped by 7 bases and J by 7 bases, with 10 bases between them. CDR3 amino acids: CSAGDPGYTF. CDR3 sequence (DNA): TGCAGCGCAGGGGATCCTGGCTACACCTTC.

V is TRBV7-8 and J is TRBJ2-7, with 10 bases that match TRBD1. V was clipped by 4 bases and J by 4 bases; unmatched bases: 7. The CDR3 is 15 amino acids. Germline-derived CDR1 and CDR2 are SGHVS and FQNEAQ. As DNA, the CDR3 is TGTGCCAGCAGCTACCAGGGACAGGGGAATTACGAGCAGTACTTC. Its protein is CASSYQGQGNYEQYF. Full variable domain (missing parts from reference TRBV7-8 and TRBJ2-7): GAGVSQSPRYKVAKRGQDVALRCDPISGHVSLFWYQQALGQGPEFLTYFQNEAQLDKSGLPSDRFFAERPEGSVSTLKIQRTQQEDSAVYLCASSYQGQGNYEQYFGPGTRLTVT.

The V gene is TRBV2, the J gene TRBJ2-7; TRBD2 matches 12 bases. The CDR3 runs 14 residues. V shed 6 bases and J 1 base; nucleotides not matched to a gene: 1. Germline assignment: CDR1 SNHLY and CDR2 FYNNEI. As DNA, the CDR3 is TGTGCCAGCAGAGGACTAGCGGGGTCCTACGAGCAGTACTTC. Protein: CASRGLAGSYEQYF.

This chain links TRBV6-5 with TRBJ2-3; D uncertain. This CDR3 spans 13 amino acids. Trimming took off 8 bases at V and 0 bases at J, with 9 bases between the two ends. Germline V gene data show CDR1 as MNHEY and CDR2 as SVGAGI. The CDR3: CASGSSSTDTQYF. The CDR3 DNA sequence: TGTGCCAGCGGGTCGAGTAGCACAGATACGCAGTATTTT.

V is TRBV29-1 and J is TRBJ2-3; the match to TRBD2 covers 13 bases. The CDR3 length is 14 residues. V lost 8 bases and J lost 1; bases outside the gene matches: 3. The germline V gene encodes CDR1 SQVTM and CDR2 ANQGSEA. The CDR3 DNA sequence: TGCAGCTTAACTAGCGGGGGGGGCACAGATACGCAGTATTTT. Its protein product is CSLTSGGGTDTQYF.

CDR3 in DNA: TGTGCCAGCCAGGAAGGGTTCTTCGAGCAGTACTTC. It is translated as CASQEGFFEQYF. The V call is TRBV6-6, the J call TRBJ2-7; D gene uncertain. The CDR3 contains 12 residues. V lost 8 bases, J lost 6 bases, and 14 bases lay in between. Germline CDR1 and CDR2: MNHNY and SVGAGI (reference sequence).

The genes are TRBV4-1 and TRBJ1-1, with a possible D match to TRBD1 (5 bases). This CDR3 has 14 residues. The V end lost 1 base, the J end lost 3 bases, and 9 bases lay between the germline ends. In germline, CDR1 is MGHRA, CDR2 YSYEKL. The CDR3 here is CASSQVGQDTEAFF. The CDR3 DNA is TGCGCCAGCAGCCAAGTGGGGCAGGACACTGAAGCTTTCTTT.

The CDR3 nucleotides read TGTGCCTGGAGTGTACGGACAGGACAAAAAATGGCCAACGTCCTGACTTTC. Translating gives CAWSVRTGQKMANVLTF. The chain recombines TRBV30 with TRBJ2-6, with 7 bases that match TRBD1. V shed 0 bases, J shed 6 bases, and the junction held 11 bases outside the gene matches. Germline CDR1 reads GTSNPN; CDR2 reads SVGIG (reference sequence). CDR3 size: 17 residues.

The sample holds one count of this clone. V and J are TRBV30 and TRBJ2-3, with TRBD2 as a possible D gene (5 bases). In germline, CDR1 is GTSNPN, CDR2 SVGIG (reference sequence). Trimming cost V 6 bases and J 10 bases, with 14 bases left between them. The CDR3 length is 11 residues. The CDR3 protein is CACTEGKAQYF. CDR3 DNA: TGTGCCTGTACTGAGGGAAAAGCGCAGTATTTT.

The V call is TRBV5-4, the J call TRBJ2-5, with TRBD2 matching 10 bases. In germline, CDR1 is SGHNT, CDR2 YYREEE (reference sequence). The V and J ends lost 4 bases and 1 base, in that order; junction bases with no gene match: 7. The CDR3 spans 16 residues. In DNA, the CDR3 is TGTGCCAGCAGCCGGACTAGCGGTAATACCCAAGAGACCCAGTACTTC. Translating it yields CASSRTSGNTQETQYF.

V gene TRBV5-6 combines with J gene TRBJ1-2, with D maybe TRBD1 (5 bases). V was shortened by 3 bases and J by 1 base, with 10 bases between the two germline ends. Germline CDR1 SGHDT, CDR2 YYEEEE. The CDR3 runs 14 residues. In DNA form, the CDR3 reads TGTGCCAGCAGCTCCCTCCAGGGTAACTATGGCTACACCTTC. The encoded protein is CASSSLQGNYGYTF. Supplemented by reference TRBV5-6 and TRBJ1-2, the full variable domain reads DAGVTQSPTHLIKTRGQQVTLRCSPKSGHDTVSWYQQALGQGPQFIFQYYEEEERQRGNFPDRFSGHQFPNYSSELNVNALLLGDSALYLCASSSLQGNYGYTFGSGTRLTVV.

V usage is TRBV6-6 and J usage is TRBJ1-5; possibly TRBD1 for D (5 bases). The CDR3 loop spans 15 amino acids. Trimming shortened V by 2 bases and J by 0 bases, and 8 bases separated the two germline ends. The germline gives CDR1 MNHNY, CDR2 SVGAGI (reference sequence). The CDR3 DNA sequence: TGTGCCAGCAGTTACCCGGGGGATAGCAATCAGCCCCAGCATTTT. Protein sequence: CASSYPGDSNQPQHF.

The chain recombines TRBV6-5 with TRBJ1-2; unclear D gene. Per the germline V gene, CDR1 is MNHEY and CDR2 is SVGAGI. Trimming removed 0 bases from V and 0 bases from J, with 8 bases in between. The CDR3 sequence is 15 residues long. CDR3 loop: CASSYSTPPNYGYTF. CDR3 nucleotide sequence: TGTGCCAGCAGTTACTCGACCCCCCCTAACTATGGCTACACCTTC.

This sequence joins TRBV7-8 and TRBJ1-1; D not certain. The CDR3 sequence is 13 residues long. V was cut by 0 bases and J by 7 bases, with 9 bases left in between. Germline lookup yields CDR1 SGHVS and CDR2 FQNEAQ. The CDR3 is CASSLAGRIEAFF. In nucleotides, the CDR3 is TGTGCCAGCAGCTTAGCAGGACGGATTGAAGCTTTCTTT.

The chain recombines TRBV7-3 with TRBJ2-2; 10 nucleotides line up with TRBD2. Germline assignment: CDR1 SGHTA and CDR2 FQGTGA. The CDR3 consists of 18 residues. V shed 4 bases and J 1 base; nucleotides not matched to a gene: 9. This CDR3 is CASSSTKASGGNTGELFF. The CDR3 DNA sequence: TGTGCCAGCAGCTCCACTAAAGCTAGCGGGGGGAACACCGGGGAGCTGTTTTTT.

The chain joins TRBV5-1 to TRBJ2-3; D remains ambiguous. Looked up from germline, CDR1 is SGHRS and CDR2 is YFSETQ. V was cut by 0 bases and J by 2 bases, with 7 bases left in between. This CDR3 spans 14 amino acids. The CDR3 here is CASSLAVDTDTQYF. The CDR3 nucleotides are TGCGCCAGCAGCTTGGCGGTGGACACAGATACGCAGTATTTT.

The genes are TRBV2 and TRBJ2-7; no firm D call. Germline V gene lookup returns CDR1 SNHLY and CDR2 FYNNEI. The V end lost 2 bases, the J end lost 0 bases, and 14 bases lay between the germline ends. The CDR3 covers 16 residues. The CDR3 DNA reads TGTGCCAGCAGTGAATGGGCAGCTGTCCGCTCCTACGAGCAGTACTTC. Translated: CASSEWAAVRSYEQYF.

The rearrangement uses TRBV6-5 and TRBJ2-3, with no clear D. Trimming stripped 0 bases from V and 3 bases from J, with 7 bases between. The CDR3 is 14 amino acids. Germline loops: CDR1 MNHEY, CDR2 SVGAGI. The CDR3 nucleotides are TGTGCCAGCAGTTACTCCACCTTAACAGATACGCAGTATTTT. Protein: CASSYSTLTDTQYF.

The chain is built from TRBV5-6 and TRBJ2-2; D is tentatively TRBD1 or TRBD2 (5 bases each). CDR3 length: 17 amino acids. Trimming stripped 1 base from V and 6 bases from J, with 19 bases between. Germline CDR1 reads SGHDT; CDR2 reads YYEEEE. The CDR3 sequence is CASSLRWTGGEAGELFF. The CDR3 bases are TGTGCCAGCAGCTTGCGTTGGACTGGGGGAGAGGCCGGGGAGCTGTTTTTT.

The rearrangement uses TRBV7-8 and TRBJ2-3; tentatively, D is TRBD2 (5 bases). Germline CDR1 SGHVS, CDR2 FQNEAQ. CDR3 size: 16 residues. Deletions cut 5 bases from V and 5 bases from J, with 20 bases between. CDR3: CASSHGVAPGRDTQYF. The CDR3 DNA reads TGTGCCAGCAGCCACGGTGTTGCCCCGGGGAGAGATACGCAGTATTTT.

The V call is TRBV14, the J call TRBJ1-6, with 11 positions matching TRBD1. The trim removed 4 bases at V and 9 bases at J, leaving 5 bases unmatched. Germline assignment: CDR1 SGHDN and CDR2 FVKESK. The CDR3 totals 15 residues. CDR3 nucleotide sequence: TGTGCCAGCAGCCCAGACGGGACAGGGGGTTCACCCCTCCACTTT. Translation gives CASSPDGTGGSPLHF. The full variable domain, in which reference TRBV14 and TRBJ1-6 provide the parts outside the CDR3, is EAGVTQFPSHSVIEKGQTVTLRCDPISGHDNLYWYRRVMGKEIKFLLHFVKESKQDESGMPNNRFLAERTGGTYSTLKVQPAELEDSGVYFCASSPDGTGGSPLHFGNGTRLTVT.

The table lists this clone with a count of one. This chain uses TRBV6-5 with TRBJ2-7; no definite D call. This CDR3 has 13 residues. The V end lost 0 bases, the J end lost 3 bases, and 6 bases lay between the germline ends. CDR1 is MNHEY and CDR2 is SVGAGI in the germline V gene. The DNA of the CDR3 is TGTGCCAGCAGTTACTCGCCAGACTACGAGCAGTACTTC. It translates to CASSYSPDYEQYF.

This chain links TRBV25-1 with TRBJ1-5, with D possibly being TRBD1 (5 bases). CDR1 is MGHDK and CDR2 is SYGVNS in the germline V gene. Between the trimmed V and J ends, which lost 4 bases and 4 bases, there was a span of 14 bases. The CDR3 is 15 residues long. CDR3 sequence reads: CASSADSQNNQPQHF. The CDR3 coding sequence is TGTGCCAGCAGTGCTGACAGCCAGAATAATCAGCCCCAGCATTTT.